Following are 18 T cell receptor beta chains from one sample sequenced in a study of OX40 agonist ivuxolimab in advanced cancers. Clones were read by immunoSEQ multiplex PCR, and TCRdb kept only the in-frame ones, dropping some. Of tens of thousands of clones listed, 85% to 90% are singletons. This sample comprised CD4+ or CD8+ T cells sorted from blood, obtained in a trial of the OX40 agonist ivuxolimab. The receptors were sampled from an adult with an advanced solid tumor such as melanoma, head and neck, liver or kidney cancer.

The chain has TRBV5-1 and TRBJ2-1; TRBD1 matches 7 bases. With V trimmed by 0 bases and J by 7 bases, 7 bases remained unmatched. Germline V CDR1 and CDR2: SGHRS, YFSETQ. The CDR3 extends over 15 amino acids. The CDR3 loop reads CASSLGDSPTNEQFF. In DNA form, the CDR3 reads TGCGCCAGCAGCTTGGGGGACAGCCCCACGAATGAGCAGTTCTTC. The full variable domain, with the rest looked up from reference TRBV5-1 and TRBJ2-1, is KAGVTQTPRYLIKTRGQQVTLSCSPISGHRSVSWYQQTPGQGLQFLFEYFSETQRNKGNFPGRFSGRQFSNSRSEMNVSTLELGDSALYLCASSLGDSPTNEQFFGPGTRLTVL.

The chain recombines TRBV15 with TRBJ2-7; 10 positions match TRBD1. Looked up from germline, CDR1 is LNHNV and CDR2 is YYDKDF (reference sequence). CDR3 length: 14 residues. V trimming: 5 bases; J trimming: 0 bases; junction bases outside the gene matches: 1. This chain's CDR3 is CATSRDRGSYEQYF. DNA for the CDR3: TGTGCCACCAGCCGGGACAGGGGCTCCTACGAGCAGTACTTC.

The chain joins TRBV10-2 to TRBJ1-3, with TRBD1 as a possible D gene (6 bases). Trimming removed 5 bases at V and 0 bases at J, with 8 bases between. CDR1 and CDR2 (germline): WSHSY, SAAADI. The CDR3 extends over 14 amino acids. The CDR3 sequence is CASSRGSSGNTIYF. As DNA, the CDR3 is TGCGCCAGCAGTAGGGGGTCCTCTGGAAACACCATATATTTT.

This clone was detected a few times. The chain combines TRBV6-1 with TRBJ2-1, with 8 bases identical to TRBD2. The V gene end was trimmed by 4 bases and the J gene end by 3 bases; junction bases not matched to a gene: 5. CDR3 length: 15 amino acids. Germline V gene data show CDR1 as MNHNS and CDR2 as SASEGT. DNA of the CDR3: TGTGCCAGCAGTGGAAGCGGGAGAATCTACAATGAGCAGTTCTTC. Residues: CASSGSGRIYNEQFF.

The chain couples TRBV6-1 to TRBJ1-2; no reliable D call. CDR1 MNHNS and CDR2 SASEGT come from the germline V gene. This CDR3 has 17 residues. Trimming took 6 bases from V and 8 from J, leaving 28 bases between them. The CDR3 is CASRELRAATTPTGYTF. In DNA, the CDR3 is TGTGCCAGCAGAGAATTAAGGGCTGCTACAACACCGACCGGCTACACCTTC.

This chain connects TRBV11-2 to TRBJ1-1, with D tentatively TRBD1 (5 bases). CDR1 is SGHAT, CDR2 FQNNGV, per germline. The CDR3 is 16 residues long. With 2 bases removed from V and 5 bases from J, the gap between germline ends came to 18 bases. The CDR3 sequence: CASSLISWRDRTEAFF. The CDR3 DNA is TGTGCCAGCAGCTTAATAAGTTGGAGGGACCGTACTGAAGCTTTCTTT.

The chain joins TRBV15 to TRBJ1-4; D remains ambiguous. Germline V CDR1 and CDR2: LNHNV, YYDKDF (reference sequence). The CDR3 loop spans 13 amino acids. The ends were cut back, 3 bases at V and 6 bases at J, with 8 bases in the middle. CDR3 sequence reads: CATSSRRDEKLFF. The CDR3 DNA follows: TGTGCCACCAGCAGCAGGAGGGATGAAAAACTGTTTTTT.

This rearrangement joins TRBV7-2 to TRBJ2-1, with 7 nucleotides matching TRBD2. This CDR3 has 17 residues. Germline lookup yields CDR1 SGHTA and CDR2 FQGNSA. J lost 4 bases, V lost 1 base, and 10 bases had no gene match. DNA of the CDR3: TGTGCCAGCAGCTTAGGTCCTAGCGGAAGCCTATACAATGAGCAGTTCTTC. Encoded protein: CASSLGPSGSLYNEQFF.

The V gene is TRBV6-6, the J gene TRBJ1-1; no clear D gene. Trimming took off 6 bases at V and 5 bases at J, with 16 bases between the two ends. CDR1 and CDR2 from the germline V gene are MNHNY and SVGAGI (reference sequence). The CDR3 has 14 amino acids. The chain's CDR3 is CASSPVAGATEAFF. The CDR3, as DNA: TGTGCCAGCAGCCCCGTGGCAGGAGCTACTGAAGCTTTCTTT.

The chain uses TRBV7-3 and TRBJ1-2; no reliable D call. Germline lookup yields CDR1 SGHTA and CDR2 FQGTGA. The CDR3 spans 13 residues. V lost 4 bases and J lost 8, with 14 bases in between. CDR3 residues: CASSSVPYEGYTF. DNA for the CDR3: TGTGCCAGCAGCTCGGTCCCGTACGAGGGCTACACCTTC.

CDR3 residues: CASSAGAEIGNTIYF. The CDR3 DNA reads as TGTGCCAGCAGTGCGGGGGCAGAGATCGGAAACACCATATATTTT. The J gene is TRBJ1-3, the V gene TRBV2, with D possibly being TRBD1 (6 bases). Germline V gene data show CDR1 as SNHLY and CDR2 as FYNNEI. The V and J ends lost 4 bases and 4 bases respectively, with 14 bases between them. This CDR3 has 15 amino acids.

The V gene is TRBV7-2, the J gene TRBJ2-7; 7 bases line up with TRBD2. There are 15 residues in the CDR3. V lost 2 bases to trimming and J lost 2 bases; unmatched junction nucleotides: 6. Looked up from germline, CDR1 is SGHTA and CDR2 is FQGNSA. The CDR3 DNA sequence: TGTGCCAGCAGCTTAACTAGCGCTGTTCCCTACGAGCAGTACTTC. Residues: CASSLTSAVPYEQYF.

V and J are TRBV5-1 and TRBJ1-1, with D perhaps TRBD1 (5 bases). The CDR3 has 15 residues. V was pared by 4 bases and J by 1 base, with 14 bases between. The germline V gene has CDR1 SGHRS and CDR2 YFSETQ. CDR3: CASSTQPGENTEAFF. The CDR3 DNA sequence: TGCGCCAGCAGCACTCAGCCGGGGGAGAACACTGAAGCTTTCTTT.

The chain recombines TRBV7-2 with TRBJ2-7; TRBD2 is a possible D gene (5 bases). This CDR3 has 12 amino acids. V lost 8 bases and J 2 bases, leaving 10 bases between the germline ends. CDR1 and CDR2 from the germline V gene are SGHTA and FQGNSA. The CDR3 region has the DNA TGTGCCAGCGGACTGCCGGCCTACGAGCAGTACTTC. It yields the protein CASGLPAYEQYF.

The chain links TRBV29-1 to TRBJ1-2, with D possibly matching TRBD1 (5 bases). The CDR3 length is 16 residues. Germline V gene data show CDR1 as SQVTM and CDR2 as ANQGSEA. Trimming pared 7 bases from V and 0 bases from J, leaving 21 bases between. The chain's CDR3 is CSARTPGQLTNYGYTF. Here the CDR3 DNA reads TGCAGCGCCCGGACCCCCGGACAACTCACTAACTATGGCTACACCTTC.

In its sample, this clone was seen once. V and J are TRBV11-2 and TRBJ2-3; possible D gene TRBD2, 6 bases. Germline CDR1 is SGHAT and CDR2 is FQNNGV. The V and J ends lost 8 bases and 2 bases respectively, with 14 bases between them. The length of the CDR3 is 14 residues. CDR3 nucleotide sequence: TGTGCCAGCGACCCGGGACTGGACACAGATACGCAGTATTTT. Its translation: CASDPGLDTDTQYF.

This rearrangement joins TRBV9 to TRBJ1-1, with D tentatively TRBD1 (5 bases). Trimming took 0 bases from V and 5 from J, leaving 14 bases between them. Germline lookup yields CDR1 SGDLS and CDR2 YYNGEE. The CDR3 contains 15 residues. As DNA, the CDR3 is TGTGCCAGCAGCGTAGTGGCAGGGCGAGGGACTGAAGCTTTCTTT. This codes for CASSVVAGRGTEAFF. The full variable domain, in which reference TRBV9 and TRBJ1-1 provide the parts outside the CDR3, is DSGVTQTPKHLITATGQRVTLRCSPRSGDLSVYWYQQSLDQGLQFLIQYYNGEERAKGNILERFSAQQFPDLHSELNLSSLELGDSALYFCASSVVAGRGTEAFFGQGTRLTVV.

The genes are TRBV7-9 and TRBJ1-1; tentatively, D is TRBD1 (6 bases). In germline, CDR1 is SEHNR, CDR2 FQNEAQ (reference sequence). The CDR3 has 14 amino acids. Between the trimmed V and J ends, which lost 1 base and 1 base, there was a span of 7 bases. The CDR3 loop is CASSLGGANTEAFF. DNA of the CDR3: TGTGCCAGCAGCTTAGGGGGGGCGAACACTGAAGCTTTCTTT.